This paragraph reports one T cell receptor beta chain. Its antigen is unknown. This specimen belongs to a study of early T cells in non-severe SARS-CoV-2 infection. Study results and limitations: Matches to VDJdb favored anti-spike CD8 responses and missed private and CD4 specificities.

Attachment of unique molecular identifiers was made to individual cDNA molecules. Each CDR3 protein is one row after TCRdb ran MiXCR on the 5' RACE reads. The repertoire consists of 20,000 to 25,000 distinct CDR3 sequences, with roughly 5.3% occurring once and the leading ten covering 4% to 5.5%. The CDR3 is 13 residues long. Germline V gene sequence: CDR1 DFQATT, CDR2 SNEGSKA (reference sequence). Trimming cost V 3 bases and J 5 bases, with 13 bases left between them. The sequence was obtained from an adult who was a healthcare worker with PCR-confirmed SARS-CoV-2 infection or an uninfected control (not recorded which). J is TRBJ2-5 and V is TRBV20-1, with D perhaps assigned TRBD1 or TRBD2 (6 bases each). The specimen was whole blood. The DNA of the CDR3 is TGCAGTGCTAGTATGGGGGGCGCGGAGACCCAGTACTTC. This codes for CSASMGGAETQYF.